Below, 15 T cell receptor beta chains from the same sample are listed, as sequenced in a study of lymphopenia after photon versus proton radiotherapy. TCRdb's copy holds only in-frame clones and misses some; the assay was immunoSEQ multiplex PCR. The profile covers just over 40,000 clones, with around 84% appearing a single time and 10% to 13% taken by the ten largest. Sample: peripheral blood, taken from a patient treated with proton-based radiotherapy. These receptors were collected from a woman between 65 and 79 years old with pancreatic cancer. Some clones in this sample may be carry-over from other donors' samples.

The genes are TRBV4-3 and TRBJ2-1; 10 positions match TRBD2. In germline, CDR1 is LGHNA, CDR2 YSLEER. V shed 0 bases and J 4 bases; nucleotides not matched to a gene: 3. The CDR3 runs 16 residues. CDR3 sequence reads: CASSQEASGSYNEQFF. CDR3 nucleotides: TGCGCCAGCAGCCAAGAAGCTAGCGGGAGTTACAATGAGCAGTTCTTC.

This chain uses TRBV10-2 with TRBJ1-1, with D perhaps matching TRBD1 (5 bases). This CDR3 is 13 amino acids long. Germline CDR1 reads WSHSY; CDR2 reads SAAADI. Trimming removed 6 bases at V and 3 bases at J, with 11 bases between. The CDR3, as DNA: TGCGCCAGCAGCCCCCGGGACTACACTGAAGCTTTCTTT. Translation gives CASSPRDYTEAFF.

The chain combines TRBV10-3 with TRBJ2-7, with D perhaps given as TRBD1 or TRBD2 (5 bases each). The CDR3 is 12 residues long. Deletions cut 10 bases from V and 4 bases from J, with 14 bases between. Germline CDR1 ENHRY, CDR2 SYGVKD. The CDR3 region is CATGTPGYEQYF. The CDR3 DNA is TGTGCCACCGGGACCCCTGGGTACGAGCAGTACTTC.

The rearrangement joins TRBV7-9 to TRBJ1-1, with D possibly being TRBD1 (5 bases). Germline values: CDR1 SEHNR, CDR2 FQNEAQ (reference sequence). CDR3 length equals 15 residues. V dropped 2 bases and J dropped 1 base, with 11 bases sitting between them. The CDR3 loop is CASSLLGVGNTEAFF. The CDR3, as DNA: TGTGCCAGCAGCTTATTGGGGGTCGGGAACACTGAAGCTTTCTTT.

In its sample, this clone was seen once. This chain connects TRBV6-5 to TRBJ2-7; the D gene is possibly TRBD1 (6 bases). V shed 6 bases and J shed 1 base, with 10 bases lying between them. This CDR3 is built from 13 residues. The germline CDR1 and CDR2 sequences are MNHEY and SVGAGI. CDR3 DNA sequence: TGTGCCAGCAGGTTCCAGGGGTCCTACGAGCAGTACTTC. Protein sequence: CASRFQGSYEQYF.

The chain carries TRBV18 and TRBJ2-6; D remains ambiguous. V shed 2 bases and J shed 0 bases, with 8 bases lying between them. The CDR3 loop spans 16 amino acids. Germline lookup yields CDR1 KGHSH and CDR2 LQKENI. As DNA, the CDR3 is TGTGCCAGCTCACCAGTGCAGGACTCTGGGGCCAACGTCCTGACTTTC. Its translation is CASSPVQDSGANVLTF.

The gene calls are TRBV19 and TRBJ2-3; TRBD2 matches at 14 bases. This CDR3 is 19 amino acids long. With V trimmed by 6 bases and J by 5 bases, 16 bases remained unmatched. The germline gives CDR1 LNHDA, CDR2 SQIVND (reference sequence). The CDR3 DNA sequence: TGTGCCAGTAGACCTTTTCCGGGACTAGCGGGAGAGGCCGAAGATACGCAGTATTTT. Encoded protein: CASRPFPGLAGEAEDTQYF.

The rearrangement links TRBV19 to TRBJ2-1, with D perhaps matching TRBD1 (6 bases). V gave up 5 bases and J gave up 3 bases, with 8 bases separating them. The CDR3 sequence is 13 residues long. The germline gives CDR1 LNHDA, CDR2 SQIVND (reference sequence). In DNA form, the CDR3 reads TGTGCCAGTAGTGAAGGGGGCTACAATGAGCAGTTCTTC. Amino acid sequence: CASSEGGYNEQFF.

This clone was detected only once. The V call is TRBV28, the J call TRBJ2-1; 8 bases map to TRBD1. The CDR3 totals 11 residues. The germline gives CDR1 MDHEN, CDR2 SYDVKM. V lost 10 bases, J lost 15 bases, and 11 bases stayed unmatched. The CDR3 sequence: CATLRTGLLFF. CDR3 sequence (DNA): TGTGCCACTCTTCGGACAGGGCTCTTGTTCTTC.

The chain links TRBV5-5 to TRBJ2-7, with D possibly TRBD1 on 6 matching bases. The V end lost 2 bases, the J end lost 3 bases, and 18 bases lay between the germline ends. Germline-derived CDR1 and CDR2 are SGHKS and YYEKEE (reference sequence). The CDR3 totals 16 residues. As DNA, the CDR3 is TGTGCCAGCAGCTTATACGGGGCAGGGGTAAGCTACGAGCAGTACTTC. Translation gives CASSLYGAGVSYEQYF.

This chain links TRBV19 with TRBJ2-7, with a possible D match to TRBD1 (6 bases). The CDR3 runs 15 residues. CDR1 and CDR2 (germline): LNHDA, SQIVND (reference sequence). The V gene lost 1 base and the J gene lost 2 bases, with 12 bases spanning the gap. CDR3 DNA: TGTGCCAGTAGTATAGGGGCAGGGGACACCTACGAGCAGTACTTC. It codes for CASSIGAGDTYEQYF.

The chain carries TRBV7-2 and TRBJ2-7; a possible D gene is TRBD1 (6 bases). The CDR3 extends over 14 amino acids. The germline CDR1 and CDR2 sequences are SGHTA and FQGNSA. The V and J ends lost 3 bases and 3 bases respectively, with 12 bases between them. The CDR3 DNA sequence: TGTGCCAGCAGCTTCGGGACATGGGACTACGAGCAGTACTTC. This sequence encodes CASSFGTWDYEQYF.

This rearrangement joins TRBV29-1 to TRBJ1-2; D remains unclear. Trimming stripped 3 bases from V and 5 bases from J, with 7 bases between. The CDR3 runs to 11 residues. CDR1 SQVTM and CDR2 ANQGSEA come from the germline V gene. The CDR3 region is CSVEQGYGYTF. CDR3 in DNA: TGCAGCGTTGAGCAAGGGTATGGCTACACCTTC.

This clone was observed a handful of times. This chain links TRBV9 with TRBJ1-5, with no clear D. V was clipped by 2 bases and J by 0 bases, with 9 bases between them. This CDR3 comprises 15 residues. Germline V lookup: CDR1 SGDLS, CDR2 YYNGEE. CDR3 nucleotide sequence: TGTGCCAGCAGCGTTCGTCCTGATAGCAATCAGCCCCAGCATTTT. Translating it yields CASSVRPDSNQPQHF.

The chain combines TRBV11-2 with TRBJ2-5, with D unresolved. V was pared by 3 bases and J by 7 bases, with 3 bases between. Germline lookup yields CDR1 SGHAT and CDR2 FQNNGV. The CDR3 consists of 10 residues. The CDR3: CASSFRTQYF. In DNA form, the CDR3 reads TGTGCCAGCAGCTTTCGGACCCAGTACTTC.